This T cell receptor (beta chain) was sequenced in a study of T cells in Graves' hyperthyroidism and ophthalmopathy. What was amplified from RNA transcripts were TCR beta CDR3 regions. The HTBI primer set drove a first-round RT-PCR of the TCR CDR3. TCRdb re-called the multiplex PCR reads with MiXCR, one entry per CDR3 protein. This table has 300,000 to 450,000 distinct CDR3 sequences, approximately 14% appearing once. V lost 6 bases, J lost 1 base, and 10 bases stayed unmatched. CDR1 is SNHLY, CDR2 FYNNEI, per germline. This CDR3 has 17 residues. The rearrangement joins TRBV2 to TRBJ2-3, with 10 bases that match TRBD2. Sequencing was performed on blood. This sequence originates from a woman in her sixties with Graves' hyperthyroidism. CDR3 nucleotides: TGTGCCAGCAGCGCTTTGAGAGCGGGAGGGGGCACAGATACGCAGTATTTT. It translates to CASSALRAGGGTDTQYF.